This T cell receptor beta chain originates from a study of blood T cell repertoires in COVID-19. The overall study: Donors in the United States, Italy and Spain gave samples during acute or convalescent COVID-19. Nucleic acid was either cDNA or gDNA, and it came from T cells, B-cell-depleted T cells, or PBMCs.

The CDR3 has 16 amino acids. J was trimmed by 5 bases and V by 4 bases; bases with no gene match: 11. Per germline, CDR1 LNHDA and CDR2 SQIVND (reference sequence). In the original processing: By means of reference gene primer amplification, nucleated cell counts were estimated. The data were produced by immunoSEQ multiplex PCR, yet TCRdb's version contains in-frame clones alone and is incomplete. The V and J calls and clone size were taken over from that table, and D and trimming were inferred from the DNA. The data hold around 100,000 clones, with around nine tenths observed a single time. The chain is built from TRBV19 and TRBJ2-7; 10 bases align to TRBD1. The TCR sequence derives from a woman older than 75 in a cohort sampled during active COVID-19. The source material was peripheral blood. The CDR3 DNA is TGTGCCAGTAGTAGCCCACGACAGGGGGCGATCAACGAGCAGTACTTC. It encodes CASSSPRQGAINEQYF.